These T cell receptor beta chains were read from a single sample in a study of T cell clones after liver transplantation. Repertoires were generated with immunoSEQ multiplex PCR, while TCRdb's copy carries only in-frame clones and drops some. The sample yields some 15,000 clones, around 90% seen once. The sample consisted of CD8+ T cells from blood, taken before liver transplant. The receptors originated from a human donor who received a liver transplant. Each CDR3 is given with its conserved first and last residue. The D gene is left open where the match is weak. Size tells how often a clone was seen (once, few, many) or the class of an expanded clone, and some rows leave it out.

d_call	clone_size	v_call	j_call	cdr3_aa	cdr3_nt
-	-	TRBV28	TRBJ1-6	CASRQQGRDSPLHF	TGTGCCAGCAGACAACAAGGTCGGGATTCACCCCTCCACTTT
TRBD2	-	TRBV7-3	TRBJ2-5	CASSLNGLAGIQETQYF	TGTGCCAGCAGCTTAAACGGGCTAGCGGGAATCCAAGAGACCCAGTACTTC
TRBD2	-	TRBV5-6	TRBJ2-1	CASTTGLAGLSSYNEQFF	TGTGCCAGCACTACCGGACTAGCGGGCCTTAGCTCCTACAATGAGCAGTTCTTC
-	-	TRBV2	TRBJ1-4	CASTEGRLNEKLFF	TGTGCCAGCACCGAAGGGCGGCTGAATGAAAAACTGTTTTTT
TRBD1	once	TRBV6-1	TRBJ2-1	CASSQRTGEVNEQFF	TGTGCCAGCAGTCAACGGACAGGGGAGGTGAATGAGCAGTTCTTC
TRBD2	-	TRBV19	TRBJ2-5	CASSRGLEGRETQYF	TGTGCCAGTAGTCGGGGACTAGAGGGGCGAGAGACCCAGTACTTC
-	-	TRBV27	TRBJ2-7	CASSPSGGSYEQYF	TGTGCCAGCAGTCCCTCAGGGGGGTCATACGAGCAGTACTTC
-	-	TRBV4-1	TRBJ2-7	CASSQGLSYEQYF	TGCGCCAGCAGCCAAGGCTTGAGCTACGAGCAGTACTTC
TRBD2	once	TRBV7-9	TRBJ2-1	CASSPTRLAGSSYNEQFF	TGTGCCAGCAGCCCAACGCGACTAGCGGGGAGCTCCTACAATGAGCAGTTCTTC
-	-	TRBV7-9	TRBJ1-1	CASSLPKGVGVSTEAFF	TGTGCCAGCAGCCTTCCGAAGGGGGTCGGTGTGAGCACTGAAGCTTTCTTT
-	-	TRBV5-1	TRBJ2-1	CASSLSSYNEQFF	TGCGCCAGCAGCCTTAGCTCCTACAATGAGCAGTTCTTC
-	-	TRBV25-1	TRBJ1-1	CASSDFAGTEAFF	TGTGCCAGCAGTGATTTCGCGGGCACTGAAGCTTTCTTT
-	few	TRBV7-2	TRBJ1-2	CASTPAGGGDYGYTF	TGTGCCAGCACCCCCGCCGGGGGGGGTGACTATGGCTACACCTTC
-	-	TRBV28	TRBJ1-5	CASSFQKNPIVRYNQPQHF	TGTGCCAGCAGTTTTCAGAAGAATCCTATAGTGAGGTACAATCAGCCCCAGCATTTT
TRBD2	-	TRBV5-8	TRBJ2-1	CASSSPGLAHGGSYNEQFF	TGTGCCAGCAGCTCACCGGGACTAGCTCACGGAGGATCCTACAATGAGCAGTTCTTC
-	-	TRBV11-3	TRBJ2-7	CASSLGLFYEQYF	TGTGCCAGCAGCTTAGGGCTATTTTACGAGCAGTACTTC
-	-	TRBV27	TRBJ2-5	CASSFQETQYF	TGTGCCAGCAGTTTCCAAGAGACCCAGTACTTC
-	-	TRBV9	TRBJ1-1	CASSHNRGQAGTGTEAFF	TGTGCCAGCAGCCACAACCGAGGCCAGGCGGGGACTGGCACTGAAGCTTTCTTT
-	-	TRBV27	TRBJ2-5	CASSLSVQGHLGETQYF	TGTGCCAGCAGTTTATCGGTACAGGGCCACCTCGGAGAGACCCAGTACTTC
TRBD1	once	TRBV7-8	TRBJ2-7	CASSWPIRTGNYEQYF	TGTGCCAGCAGCTGGCCGATCCGGACAGGGAACTACGAGCAGTACTTC
TRBD1	-	TRBV13	TRBJ1-3	CASSLEIDRAAGNTIYF	TGTGCCAGCAGCCTCGAAATAGACAGGGCGGCTGGAAACACCATATATTTT
-	-	TRBV19	TRBJ2-3	CASTDRISTDTQYF	TGTGCCAGTACCGATCGGATTAGCACAGATACGCAGTATTTT
-	-	TRBV7-6	TRBJ2-7	CASSPTDSYYEQYF	TGTGCCAGCAGCCCAACCGACAGCTACTACGAGCAGTACTTC
TRBD1	-	TRBV28	TRBJ1-2	CASSGRTGGNYGYTF	TGTGCCAGCAGTGGAAGGACAGGGGGAAACTATGGCTACACCTTC
-	-	TRBV28	TRBJ2-7	CASSPPRSEQYF	TGTGCCAGCAGCCCACCCCGCTCCGAGCAGTACTTC
-	-	TRBV15	TRBJ1-1	CATSGLTEAFF	TGTGCCACCAGCGGGCTCACTGAAGCTTTCTTT
TRBD2	once	TRBV11-2	TRBJ2-1	CASSLEGSGRANEQFF	TGTGCCAGCAGCTTAGAGGGTAGCGGGAGGGCCAATGAGCAGTTCTTC
-	-	TRBV9	TRBJ2-1	CASSVDGTKTEQFF	TGTGCCAGCAGCGTAGATGGGACCAAAACTGAGCAGTTCTTC
-	-	TRBV9	TRBJ2-2	CASMKSGELFF	TGTGCCAGCATGAAAAGCGGGGAGCTGTTTTTT
TRBD1	-	TRBV28	TRBJ1-2	CASSLQGALGYGYTF	TGTGCCAGCAGTCTACAGGGGGCGCTCGGCTATGGCTACACCTTC
TRBD2	-	TRBV6-5	TRBJ2-7	CASSYSTSGDTYEQYF	TGTGCCAGCAGTTACTCGACTAGCGGGGATACCTACGAGCAGTACTTC
-	few	TRBV6-5	TRBJ1-1	CASSQRFQGEAFF	TGTGCCAGCAGTCAACGTTTCCAGGGCGAAGCTTTCTTT
TRBD1	-	TRBV29-1	TRBJ2-1	CSVTAQGAYNEQFF	TGCAGCGTTACGGCGCAGGGGGCCTACAATGAGCAGTTCTTC
TRBD1	-	TRBV5-1	TRBJ2-1	CASSLIPDRVDEQFF	TGCGCCAGCAGCTTGATCCCTGACAGGGTGGATGAGCAGTTCTTC
-	-	TRBV11-2	TRBJ2-1	CASSFGNNEQFF	TGTGCCAGCAGCTTCGGGAACAATGAGCAGTTCTTC
TRBD1	large	TRBV7-8	TRBJ2-3	CASSLGTGHADTQYF	TGTGCCAGCAGCTTAGGGACAGGTCACGCAGATACGCAGTATTTT
-	-	TRBV15	TRBJ1-2	CATSRDRGGVDGYTF	TGTGCCACCAGCAGAGATCGCGGGGGCGTAGATGGCTACACCTTC
-	-	TRBV4-3	TRBJ2-1	CASSQGTTPAEQFF	TGCGCCAGCAGCCAAGGGACTACCCCTGCGGAGCAGTTCTTC
-	-	TRBV4-1	TRBJ2-1	CASSQDGAGRSNFNEQFF	TGCGCCAGCAGCCAAGATGGGGCGGGAAGGAGTAACTTCAATGAGCAGTTCTTC
-	-	TRBV9	TRBJ2-1	CASSANPRRSYNEQFF	TGTGCCAGCAGCGCGAACCCCCGGCGTTCCTACAATGAGCAGTTCTTC
TRBD2	-	TRBV5-4	TRBJ2-1	CASSLEGLAGAYNEQFF	TGTGCCAGCAGCTTGGAGGGCCTAGCGGGGGCCTACAATGAGCAGTTCTTC
TRBD2	-	TRBV27	TRBJ2-7	CASSIATSGSSYEQYF	TGTGCCAGCAGTATTGCGACTAGCGGGAGCTCCTACGAGCAGTACTTC
TRBD1	-	TRBV6-4	TRBJ1-4	CASSPLGTGGTYNEKLFF	TGTGCCAGCAGTCCTTTGGGGACAGGGGGGACCTATAATGAAAAACTGTTTTTT
-	-	TRBV7-8	TRBJ2-3	CASSLTGTSHYIDTQYF	TGTGCCAGCAGCTTAACCGGGACTTCTCATTACATTGATACGCAGTATTTT
-	-	TRBV10-3	TRBJ2-2	CAISRETELNTGELFF	TGTGCCATCTCCCGCGAAACTGAGCTGAACACCGGGGAGCTGTTTTTT
TRBD2	-	TRBV2	TRBJ2-1	CASRGVAGLGGRGNEQFF	TGTGCCAGCAGGGGCGTCGCAGGACTTGGCGGGAGAGGCAATGAGCAGTTCTTC
-	-	TRBV5-4	TRBJ2-7	CASSLELKSPEQYF	TGTGCCAGCAGCTTGGAGCTAAAAAGCCCCGAGCAGTACTTC
TRBD2	once	TRBV13	TRBJ2-1	CASSPPGGAGDNEQFF	TGTGCCAGCAGCCCCCCCGGCGGAGCGGGAGACAATGAGCAGTTCTTC
-	-	TRBV27	TRBJ2-7	CASSLWSGSASSYEQYF	TGTGCCAGCAGTTTATGGAGCGGGTCAGCCTCCTCCTACGAGCAGTACTTC
-	-	TRBV30	TRBJ2-5	CAWSGLGETQYF	TGTGCCTGGAGTGGCCTAGGAGAGACCCAGTACTTC